Listed below are T cell receptor beta chains from one sample, sequenced in a study of cytomegalovirus exposure and HLA in healthy donors. Libraries were prepared by immunoSEQ multiplex PCR; TCRdb keeps only in-frame clonotypes and omits some of them. Here the sample spans 100,000 or so clones, around 80% being singletons. Sequenced input: PBMCs. The receptors here all came from a man aged 30-40 years in good health and CMV-seropositive. Each CDR3 is given with its conserved first and last residue. Fields, in order: J gene, clone size, D gene, V gene, CDR3 protein, CDR3 DNA. The D gene is left open where the match is weak. Clone size is stated in some rows and not others, as once, few, many or a class when expanded.

>TRBJ2-1|-|TRBD1|TRBV5-1
CASTDRGYYNEQFF
TGCGCCAGCACCGACAGGGGGTACTACAATGAGCAGTTCTTC
>TRBJ1-1|few|-|TRBV6-5
CASSYSIERGNTEAFF
TGTGCCAGCAGTTACAGCATAGAAAGGGGAAACACTGAAGCTTTCTTT
>TRBJ2-7|-|-|TRBV7-2
CASSSTNSYEQYF
TGTGCCAGCAGTTCGACTAACTCCTACGAGCAGTACTTC
>TRBJ1-5|-|-|TRBV7-2
CASSFPGRQPQHF
TGTGCCAGCAGCTTTCCAGGGCGTCAGCCCCAGCATTTT
>TRBJ1-6|-|-|TRBV12-2
CAEGQGIFSYNSPLHF
TGTGCCGAAGGACAGGGGATATTCTCCTATAATTCACCCCTCCACTTT
>TRBJ2-1|-|-|TRBV30
CAWRSTGRNEQFF
TGTGCCTGGAGGTCGACAGGGAGGAATGAGCAGTTCTTC
>TRBJ2-5|few|TRBD2|TRBV11-2
CASSRRSGGGAGEETQYF
TGTGCCAGCAGCAGAAGGTCGGGCGGGGGGGCCGGGGAAGAGACCCAGTACTTC
>TRBJ1-3|-|-|TRBV5-4
CASSSGGGLTGNTIYF
TGTGCCAGCAGCTCTGGGGGGGGACTAACTGGAAACACCATATATTTT
>TRBJ2-2|-|-|TRBV9
CASSVGGGEYTGELFF
TGTGCCAGCAGCGTAGGAGGAGGGGAGTACACCGGGGAGCTGTTTTTT
>TRBJ1-5|-|TRBD1|TRBV6-6
CASRSTGQGIQPQHF
TGTGCCAGCAGGTCGACGGGACAGGGGATTCAGCCCCAGCATTTT
>TRBJ1-1|few|-|TRBV7-9
CSSSPPGQEAFF
TGTTCCAGCAGTCCACCGGGACAAGAAGCTTTCTTT
>TRBJ2-7|-|-|TRBV7-9
CASSFYDSSGEQYF
TGTGCCAGCAGCTTCTATGACAGTTCGGGCGAGCAGTACTTC
>TRBJ2-3|few|-|TRBV19
CASSIGWQGQDTQYF
TGTGCCAGTAGTATCGGTTGGCAGGGTCAAGATACGCAGTATTTT
>TRBJ1-1|-|-|TRBV14
CASSQGRANTEAFF
TGTGCCAGCAGCCAAGGCAGGGCGAACACTGAAGCTTTCTTT
>TRBJ1-5|few|-|TRBV6-5
CASSSQDSNQPQHF
TGTGCCAGCAGTTCGCAGGATAGCAATCAGCCCCAGCATTTT
>TRBJ2-5|once|-|TRBV27
CASSSRGLQTQYF
TGTGCCAGCAGTTCACGTGGACTACAGACCCAGTACTTC
>TRBJ1-2|few|TRBD1|TRBV10-3
CAISEQGYGYTF
TGTGCCATCAGTGAACAGGGGTATGGCTACACCTTC
>TRBJ1-2|-|-|TRBV6-4
CASSDSGGPIYGYTF
TGTGCCAGCAGTGACTCGGGGGGGCCCATCTATGGCTACACCTTC
>TRBJ1-4|-|-|TRBV5-1
CASSFAGTNEKLFF
TGCGCCAGCAGCTTTGCAGGGACTAATGAAAAACTGTTTTTT
>TRBJ2-1|few|-|TRBV5-6
CASSLRPGDEQFF
TGTGCCAGCAGCTTGAGGCCGGGGGATGAGCAGTTCTTC
>TRBJ2-5|-|-|TRBV15
CATSRRGRETQYF
TGTGCCACCAGCAGGCGAGGTCGGGAGACCCAGTACTTC
>TRBJ1-5|few|-|TRBV6-5
CASRGAGNQPQHF
TGTGCCAGCCGTGGGGCAGGGAATCAGCCCCAGCATTTT
>TRBJ1-1|-|-|TRBV6-5
CASSYSKSGTEAFF
TGTGCCAGCAGTTACTCGAAGTCGGGCACTGAAGCTTTCTTT
>TRBJ1-1|few|-|TRBV14
CASSLRRNTEAFF
TGTGCCAGCTCCCTGAGGAGGAACACTGAAGCTTTCTTT
>TRBJ1-2|-|TRBD1|TRBV9
CASSTRDRPYGYTF
TGTGCCAGCAGCACTCGGGACAGGCCCTATGGCTACACCTTC
>TRBJ1-5|-|TRBD1|TRBV30
CAWSSGQGAWQPQHF
TGTGCCTGGAGTTCGGGACAGGGGGCTTGGCAGCCCCAGCATTTT
>TRBJ2-7|once|-|TRBV7-8
CASSFKGTPVEQYF
TGTGCCAGCAGCTTTAAAGGGACACCCGTCGAGCAGTACTTC
>TRBJ1-6|once|-|TRBV7-9
CASSLGGQDNSPLHF
TGTGCCAGCAGCTTAGGGGGACAAGATAATTCACCCCTCCACTTT
>TRBJ1-4|-|-|TRBV19
CASSAGGIGNEKLFF
TGTGCCAGTAGCGCGGGGGGAATAGGGAATGAAAAACTGTTTTTT
>TRBJ2-1|-|-|TRBV7-2
CASSLEGGSTPEQFF
TGTGCCAGCAGCTTAGAGGGGGGGTCGACCCCCGAGCAGTTCTTC
>TRBJ2-5|once|TRBD1|TRBV13
CASSLADRGTREQYF
TGTGCCAGCAGCTTAGCGGACAGGGGGACTAGGGAGCAGTACTTC
>TRBJ2-5|few|-|TRBV11-2
CASSTRQEIQETQYF
TGTGCCAGCAGCACCCGACAGGAGATACAAGAGACCCAGTACTTC
>TRBJ2-7|-|TRBD1|TRBV2
CASRGQGSDEQYF
TGTGCCAGCAGGGGACAGGGTTCGGACGAGCAGTACTTC
>TRBJ1-3|-|-|TRBV11-2
CASSLGRNSGNTIYF
TGTGCCAGCAGCTTAGGTCGTAACTCTGGAAACACCATATATTTT
>TRBJ1-1|-|TRBD1|TRBV7-9
CASSGQGGVEAFF
TGTGCCAGCAGCGGTCAGGGGGGAGTTGAAGCTTTCTTT
>TRBJ2-7|once|-|TRBV4-3
CASSQEIAYEQYF
TGCGCCAGCAGCCAAGAGATAGCTTACGAGCAGTACTTC
>TRBJ2-1|-|TRBD2|TRBV5-1
CASSSQAGGPNEQFF
TGCGCCAGCAGCTCTCAAGCGGGGGGGCCGAATGAGCAGTTCTTC
>TRBJ1-5|-|-|TRBV27
CASSFAAGHQPQHF
TGTGCCAGCAGTTTCGCCGCGGGACATCAGCCCCAGCATTTT
>TRBJ2-3|once|-|TRBV5-4
CASSPTGRGFTDTQYF
TGTGCCAGCAGCCCCACAGGGAGAGGTTTTACAGATACGCAGTATTTT
>TRBJ2-7|once|TRBD2|TRBV2
CASGPGGGRYEQYF
TGTGCCAGCGGGCCCGGGGGGGGCCGTTACGAGCAGTACTTC
>TRBJ2-3|-|-|TRBV5-4
CASSLYGQNGDTQYF
TGTGCCAGCAGCTTGTATGGTCAGAATGGAGATACGCAGTATTTT
>TRBJ2-7|-|-|TRBV7-2
CASSLGRYEQYF
TGTGCCAGCAGCTTAGGTCGTTACGAGCAGTACTTC
>TRBJ2-3|-|TRBD2|TRBV30
CAWRGLAGGPAGTQYF
TGTGCCTGGAGGGGACTAGCGGGCGGACCGGCAGGTACGCAGTATTTT
>TRBJ2-7|-|-|TRBV28
CASSLTYEQYF
TGTGCCAGCAGTTTAACTTACGAGCAGTACTTC
>TRBJ1-1|-|-|TRBV5-4
CASSLSAMNTEAFF
TGTGCCAGCAGCTTATCCGCGATGAACACTGAAGCTTTCTTT
>TRBJ1-5|-|TRBD1|TRBV2
CASSAGTVNQPQHF
TGTGCCAGCAGTGCTGGGACAGTCAATCAGCCCCAGCATTTT
>TRBJ1-4|-|-|TRBV30
CAWMPRLATNEKLFF
TGTGCCTGGATGCCAAGACTTGCAACTAATGAAAAACTGTTTTTT
>TRBJ1-5|once|-|TRBV14
CASSQYSNQPQHF
TGTGCCAGCAGCCAATATAGCAATCAGCCCCAGCATTTT
>TRBJ1-5|-|-|TRBV6-1
CASSEVTPLSNQPQHF
TGTGCCAGCAGTGAAGTTACACCCCTTAGCAATCAGCCCCAGCATTTT
>TRBJ1-1|once|-|TRBV7-2
CASSLGSLEGAFF
TGTGCCAGCAGCTTAGGATCCCTAGAGGGAGCTTTCTTT